This T cell receptor beta chain was sequenced for a study of shared clonotypes between healthy human individuals. Genomic DNA belonging to each subset was distributed in equal measure over several immunoSEQ plates. TCRdb keeps only in-frame clones here, not all; method: immunoSEQ multiplex PCR. The repertoire holds 1.4 million to 1.5 million clones, with roughly 96% as singletons. In the case of this clone: Its antigen is not known.

Trimming shortened V by 4 bases and J by 5 bases, and 18 bases separated the two germline ends. Germline V gene data show CDR1 as SGHRS and CDR2 as YFSETQ. The CDR3 covers 15 residues. Findings of the study overall: Lower generation probabilities were found for non-shared clonotypes than for those shared by all four donors.

The source of this sequence is a man between 25 and 39 years old in good health. The V gene is TRBV5-1, the J gene TRBJ2-5; D possibly uses TRBD1 or TRBD2 (6 bases each). The sequenced sample was naive CD4+ T cells sorted from blood. Documented subset: CD45RA+ positively selected. The DNA of the CDR3 is TGCGCCAGCAGCCCTAGGGGGGACCGGGTCGAGACCCAGTACTTC. Protein product: CASSPRGDRVETQYF.